Presented here are 20 T cell receptor beta chains from one specimen sequenced in a study of blood T cell repertoires in COVID-19. The repertoire was sequenced with immunoSEQ multiplex PCR; TCRdb's copy has only in-frame clones and lacks some. The repertoire holds about 410,000 clones, with 89% as singletons. Sequenced input: PBMCs or T cells enriched from blood (not recorded which). The receptors were gathered from a woman aged 25-40 years who had recovered from COVID-19.

The J gene is TRBJ1-2, the V gene TRBV4-2, with TRBD1 matching 8 bases. The germline CDR1 and CDR2 sequences are LGHNA and YNFKEQ. The ends lost 0 bases at V and 8 bases at J; junction bases unmatched: 5. This CDR3 region has 14 residues. CDR3 residues: CASSQDGTGHGYTF. The CDR3 DNA reads TGTGCCAGCAGCCAAGACGGGACAGGTCACGGCTACACCTTC.

This chain uses TRBV5-1 with TRBJ1-6; D possibly corresponds to TRBD1 (5 bases). This CDR3 region has 16 residues. Germline V gene sequence: CDR1 SGHRS, CDR2 YFSETQ. The V and J ends lost 0 bases and 5 bases respectively, with 12 bases between them. CDR3 amino acids: CASSLGQSPNNSPLHF. The CDR3 coding sequence is TGCGCCAGCAGCTTGGGACAGTCACCGAATAATTCACCCCTCCACTTT.

The chain links TRBV6-5 to TRBJ1-5; 12 bases map to TRBD1. This CDR3 spans 15 amino acids. Germline lookup yields CDR1 MNHEY and CDR2 SVGAGI. The V and J ends lost 6 bases and 7 bases, in that order; junction bases with no gene match: 7. CDR3 sequence reads: CASSPGQGARQPQHF. DNA of the CDR3: TGTGCCAGCAGCCCGGGACAGGGGGCGAGGCAGCCCCAGCATTTT.

This clone was counted once. V and J are TRBV11-3 and TRBJ1-1; tentative D call: TRBD1 (6 bases). In germline, CDR1 is SGHNT, CDR2 YENEEA. The CDR3 runs 14 residues. V lost 5 bases and J 4 bases, leaving 14 bases between the germline ends. CDR3 protein: CASSQKGGITEAFF. The CDR3 DNA follows: TGTGCCAGCAGCCAAAAGGGGGGGATCACTGAAGCTTTCTTT.

The J gene is TRBJ2-3, the V gene TRBV14; possible D gene TRBD2, 6 bases. Trimming shortened V by 0 bases and J by 4 bases, and 8 bases separated the two germline ends. Per germline, CDR1 SGHDN and CDR2 FVKESK. This CDR3 has 14 residues. The CDR3 protein is CASSQEGRSDTQYF. Here the CDR3 DNA reads TGTGCCAGCAGCCAAGAAGGGAGGTCAGATACGCAGTATTTT. Drawing the rest from reference TRBV14 and TRBJ2-3, the complete variable domain is EAGVTQFPSHSVIEKGQTVTLRCDPISGHDNLYWYRRVMGKEIKFLLHFVKESKQDESGMPNNRFLAERTGGTYSTLKVQPAELEDSGVYFCASSQEGRSDTQYFGPGTRLTVL.

The chain has TRBV7-3 and TRBJ1-1; no firm D call. Germline CDR1 is SGHTA and CDR2 is FQGTGA. The CDR3 is 13 amino acids. Trimming cost V 5 bases and J 0 bases, with 7 bases left between them. CDR3 bases: TGTGCCAGCAGCCAAGAGATGAACACTGAAGCTTTCTTT. The encoded protein is CASSQEMNTEAFF. The full variable domain, completed using reference TRBV7-3 and TRBJ1-1, is GAGVSQTPSNKVTEKGKYVELRCDPISGHTALYWYRQSLGQGPEFLIYFQGTGAADDSGLPNDRFFAVRPEGSVSTLKIQRTERGDSAVYLCASSQEMNTEAFFGQGTRLTVV.

The chain employs TRBV4-1 and TRBJ1-1; 8 positions agree with TRBD1. The CDR3 is 15 residues long. Per the germline V gene, CDR1 is MGHRA and CDR2 is YSYEKL. V shed 0 bases, J shed 3 bases, and the junction held 3 bases outside the gene matches. This CDR3 is CASSQDGQGDTEAFF. The CDR3 region has the DNA TGCGCCAGCAGCCAAGACGGACAGGGTGACACTGAAGCTTTCTTT.

The rearrangement uses TRBV11-1 and TRBJ2-4, with TRBD1 identical over 7 bases. Germline V gene lookup returns CDR1 SGHAT and CDR2 FQDESV (reference sequence). V shed 5 bases, J shed 5 bases, and the junction held 9 bases outside the gene matches. The CDR3 is 15 amino acids. Written as DNA, the CDR3 is TGTGCCAGCAGCCGGCGCCGGGACAGTCAAAACATTCAGTACTTC. This translates into CASSRRRDSQNIQYF.

V usage is TRBV30 and J usage is TRBJ1-5, with 10 bases that match TRBD1. This CDR3 has 14 residues. Germline assignment: CDR1 GTSNPN and CDR2 SVGIG (reference sequence). V shed 1 base and J 4 bases; nucleotides not matched to a gene: 1. CDR3 residues: CAWSGGQGNQPQHF. In DNA form, the CDR3 reads TGTGCCTGGAGTGGGGGACAGGGGAATCAGCCCCAGCATTTT.

This chain joins TRBV19 and TRBJ1-1; a weak D match, TRBD1 (6 bases). The ends were cut back, 3 bases at V and 7 bases at J, with 15 bases in the middle. Germline CDR1 reads LNHDA; CDR2 reads SQIVND (reference sequence). The CDR3 sequence is 14 residues long. This CDR3 is CASSIKRTTGEAFF. The CDR3 nucleotides are TGTGCCAGTAGTATTAAAAGGACGACAGGTGAAGCTTTCTTT.

This chain connects TRBV29-1 to TRBJ2-5; 12 positions agree with TRBD2. The germline CDR1 and CDR2 sequences are SQVTM and ANQGSEA. V was clipped by 0 bases and J by 6 bases; unmatched bases: 8. The CDR3 runs 16 residues. The CDR3 DNA is TGCAGCGTTGAAGATCGGCTAGCGGGAGGGAGGAAGACCCAGTACTTC. Protein product: CSVEDRLAGGRKTQYF.

V gene TRBV5-4 combines with J gene TRBJ1-2; a possible D gene is TRBD1 (6 bases). The CDR3 is 13 residues long. CDR1 SGHNT and CDR2 YYREEE come from the germline V gene (reference sequence). V lost 5 bases to trimming and J lost 4 bases, with 12 bases between them. The CDR3, as DNA: TGTGCCAGCAGTCCCGACAGGTCCTATGGCTACACCTTC. This sequence encodes CASSPDRSYGYTF.

The V call is TRBV9, the J call TRBJ1-2; D is possibly TRBD1 (5 bases). V was pared by 5 bases and J by 0 bases, with 11 bases between. The CDR3 spans 14 residues. Per the germline V gene, CDR1 is SGDLS and CDR2 is YYNGEE. CDR3 loop: CASSVTETNYGYTF. CDR3 bases: TGTGCCAGCAGTGTGACAGAGACTAACTATGGCTACACCTTC.

The chain links TRBV4-1 to TRBJ2-2; D uncertain. The V end lost 1 base, the J end lost 2 bases, and 8 bases lay between the germline ends. Germline V gives CDR1 MGHRA, CDR2 YSYEKL. The CDR3 has 15 residues. The CDR3 sequence is CASSQGTANTGELFF. The CDR3 coding sequence is TGCGCCAGCAGCCAAGGAACAGCAAACACCGGGGAGCTGTTTTTT.

A note on this clone: Other DNA sequences in the same sample also yield this CDR3. V usage is TRBV11-2 and J usage is TRBJ2-2; a weak D match, TRBD1 (6 bases). This CDR3 has 13 amino acids. Trimming removed 1 base at V and 6 bases at J, with 6 bases between. Germline-derived CDR1 and CDR2 are SGHAT and FQNNGV. CDR3 coding DNA: TGTGCCAGCAGCTTAGCAGGGGCCGGGGAGCTGTTTTTT. Amino acid sequence: CASSLAGAGELFF.

This chain connects TRBV7-6 to TRBJ2-7, with 7 bases that match TRBD1. The trim removed 5 bases at V and 5 bases at J, leaving 9 bases unmatched. The CDR3 contains 14 residues. Germline V gives CDR1 SGHVS, CDR2 FNYEAQ. CDR3 protein: CASSAWDSPDEQYF. DNA for the CDR3: TGTGCCAGCAGCGCGTGGGACAGCCCGGACGAGCAGTACTTC.

The rearrangement joins TRBV18 to TRBJ2-5; no definite D call. Germline V gives CDR1 KGHSH, CDR2 LQKENI. The V and J ends lost 1 base and 4 bases respectively, with 10 bases between them. The CDR3 contains 14 residues. The CDR3 is CASSPLQGVETQYF. The CDR3 coding sequence is TGTGCCAGCTCACCACTACAAGGAGTAGAGACCCAGTACTTC.

V gene TRBV7-2 combines with J gene TRBJ2-1; D remains ambiguous. The CDR3 runs 13 residues. CDR1 SGHTA and CDR2 FQGNSA come from the germline V gene. V shed 5 bases and J shed 8 bases, with 13 bases lying between them. CDR3 in DNA: TGTGCCAGCAGCCCTAATCTACCGTATGAGCAGTTCTTC. Translation gives CASSPNLPYEQFF.

The chain joins TRBV19 to TRBJ2-7; TRBD2 matches 8 bases. Trimming cost V 5 bases and J 1 base; bases outside gene matches: 4. This CDR3 spans 14 amino acids. In germline, CDR1 is LNHDA, CDR2 SQIVND (reference sequence). The CDR3 sequence is CASSVSGASYEQYF. The CDR3 DNA is TGTGCCAGTAGTGTTAGCGGGGCATCCTACGAGCAGTACTTC.

In DNA, the CDR3 is TGTGCCAGTAGTGTCCAGGGGCCGAACACCGGGGAGCTGTTTTTT. As protein: CASSVQGPNTGELFF. The rearrangement uses TRBV19 and TRBJ2-2; D is possibly TRBD1 (6 bases). The length of the CDR3 is 15 residues. The germline CDR1 and CDR2 sequences are LNHDA and SQIVND (reference sequence). Trimming shortened V by 5 bases and J by 0 bases, and 10 bases separated the two germline ends.